One and the same sample provided the 20 T cell receptor beta chains below, sequenced in a study of blood T cells in healthy people across ages. Combining a sample-barcoded 5' primer with a J-beta primer mix, a second PCR ran for about 6 to 12 cycles. TCRdb fed the 5' RACE reads into MiXCR, producing one record per CDR3 protein. The sample carries about 1.4 million distinct CDR3 sequences, roughly 60% recorded once. The sample comprised blood. The receptors shown here come from a man aged 18 to 29 in good health.

This clonotype was detected a few times. V is TRBV15 and J is TRBJ1-6; TRBD1 agrees at 8 bases. This CDR3 has 16 residues. The V segment lost 4 bases and the J segment 10 bases; nucleotides outside the gene matches: 12. Germline assignment: CDR1 LNHNV and CDR2 YYDKDF (reference sequence). CDR3 protein: CATSNRPGTGGSPLHF. As DNA, the CDR3 is TGTGCCACCAGCAATCGTCCCGGGACAGGAGGATCACCCCTCCACTTT.

This chain uses TRBV6-1 with TRBJ2-3; D uncertain. CDR1 MNHNS and CDR2 SASEGT come from the germline V gene. The CDR3 has 12 amino acids. Deletions cut 8 bases from V and 6 bases from J, with 12 bases between. CDR3 coding DNA: TGTGCCAGCCCAAACGGTGTTGATACGCAGTATTTT. It codes for CASPNGVDTQYF.

V usage is TRBV20-1 and J usage is TRBJ1-2; D possibly corresponds to TRBD1 (6 bases). V was trimmed by 4 bases and J by 4 bases, leaving 19 bases between them. CDR1 is DFQATT, CDR2 SNEGSKA, per germline (reference sequence). CDR3 size: 15 residues. The CDR3 is CSATPGDTGGYGYTF. Here the CDR3 DNA reads TGCAGTGCTACTCCCGGGGACACCGGGGGCTATGGCTACACCTTC.

This chain uses TRBV2 with TRBJ2-3; 9 bases line up with TRBD1. Germline CDR1 reads SNHLY; CDR2 reads FYNNEI. Trimming cost V 4 bases and J 4 bases; bases outside gene matches: 6. This CDR3 has 15 amino acids. The CDR3 sequence is CASSGEDRGPDTQYF. The CDR3 coding sequence is TGTGCCAGCAGTGGTGAGGACAGGGGTCCAGATACGCAGTATTTT.

V and J are TRBV4-2 and TRBJ2-1; 8 nucleotides line up with TRBD1. V shed 6 bases, J shed 9 bases, and the junction held 16 bases outside the gene matches. The CDR3 runs 16 residues. Per the germline V gene, CDR1 is LGHNA and CDR2 is YNFKEQ. The CDR3: CASRITGGVQGGEQFF. The CDR3, as DNA: TGTGCCAGCAGGATTACAGGGGGAGTCCAAGGGGGTGAGCAGTTCTTC.

This clonotype was observed a handful of times. This rearrangement joins TRBV15 to TRBJ2-1; 7 nucleotides align to TRBD2. Gene TRBJ2-7 matches the end of the DNA better, so the J call may be wrong. Per the germline V gene, CDR1 is LNHNV and CDR2 is YYDKDF (reference sequence). The CDR3 is 16 amino acids. The CDR3 DNA is TGTGCCACCAGCAGGGCTAGGGCTAGCGGCACGTACGAGCAGTACTTC. Amino acids: CATSRARASGTYEQYF.

This clonotype was counted a few times. This chain connects TRBV27 to TRBJ2-1, with 8 bases that match TRBD1. V lost 7 bases and J lost 2; bases outside the gene matches: 7. Germline CDR1 is MNHEY and CDR2 is SMNVEV (reference sequence). This CDR3 contains 15 residues. The DNA of the CDR3 is TGTGCCAGCACCTCACAGGGGGTTCCCTACAATGAGCAGTTCTTC. This encodes CASTSQGVPYNEQFF.

The CDR3 region has the DNA TGCGCCAGCAGCGACTCCGGGGTTACTAATGAAAAACTGTTTTTT. This translates into CASSDSGVTNEKLFF. The chain recombines TRBV5-1 with TRBJ1-4; no reliable D call. CDR3 length: 15 amino acids. With 4 bases removed from V and 2 bases from J, the gap between germline ends came to 12 bases. Germline CDR1 SGHRS, CDR2 YFSETQ.

This clonotype was detected ten times or more. The chain couples TRBV7-9 to TRBJ2-4, with D possibly being TRBD1 (5 bases). The J call may be incorrect, as the DNA end agrees better with TRBJ2-7. Looked up from germline, CDR1 is SEHNR and CDR2 is FQNEAQ (reference sequence). CDR3 length: 12 residues. The CDR3 region has the DNA TGTGCCAGCAGCTTAGAAGGGGACGAGCAGTACTTC. Its translation: CASSLEGDEQYF.

The rearrangement joins TRBV11-2 to TRBJ2-3; maybe TRBD2 (6 bases). The germline V gene has CDR1 SGHAT and CDR2 FQNNGV. CDR3 size: 16 residues. Trimming removed 2 bases from V and 4 bases from J, with 16 bases in between. The CDR3 DNA sequence: TGTGCCAGCAGCTTAATGTACGGGAGAATTGCAGATACGCAGTATTTT. Its translation: CASSLMYGRIADTQYF.

V gene TRBV6-1 combines with J gene TRBJ2-7; no reliable D call. V was cut by 4 bases and J by 0 bases, with 7 bases left in between. Per germline, CDR1 MNHNS and CDR2 SASEGT. The CDR3 length is 13 residues. CDR3 DNA sequence: TGTGCCAGCAGTGCTCTAAGCTCCTACGAGCAGTACTTC. This sequence encodes CASSALSSYEQYF.

Comment on this clonotype: The junction departs from the called germline gene at one end, perhaps through a read error. V usage is TRBV24-1 and J usage is TRBJ1-5; 8 nucleotides line up with TRBD1. From germline, CDR1 is KGHDR and CDR2 SFDVKD. CDR3 length: 12 amino acids. CDR3 DNA: TGTGCCACCAGTGGTTTGACAGGGGTCCAGCATTTT. This encodes CATSGLTGVQHF.

The CDR3 loop is CASTSAVGRRSSYEQYF. The CDR3 region has the DNA TGTGCCAGCACCTCGGCGGTGGGGAGGAGAAGCTCCTACGAGCAGTACTTC. The V call is TRBV6-2 or TRBV6-3, the J call TRBJ2-7, with a weak D call TRBD2 (6 bases). Germline CDR1 MNHEY, CDR2 SVGEGT. This CDR3 has 17 residues. V was clipped by 7 bases and J by 0 bases, with 22 bases between them.

This clonotype was picked up a small number of times. The rearrangement uses TRBV6-5 and TRBJ1-1, with D unclear. Germline CDR1 and CDR2: MNHEY and SVGAGI. The ends were cut back, 0 bases at V and 0 bases at J, with 8 bases in the middle. The CDR3 sequence is 15 residues long. CDR3 region: CASSYSGGMNTEAFF. The CDR3 DNA is TGTGCCAGCAGTTACTCTGGCGGAATGAACACTGAAGCTTTCTTT.

This sequence joins TRBV28 and TRBJ1-1; no clear D. The CDR3 has 13 amino acids. Trimming took 6 bases from V and 6 from J, leaving 14 bases between them. Germline-derived CDR1 and CDR2 are MDHEN and SYDVKM. For the CDR3, the DNA is TGTGCCAGCAGCTCCTCCCCCGGTGCTGAAGCTTTCTTT. Its protein product is CASSSSPGAEAFF.

The chain has TRBV20-1 and TRBJ1-2; D may be TRBD1 (5 bases). The CDR3 consists of 15 residues. The V end was cut by 0 bases, the J end by 3 bases, with 14 bases between. Germline CDR1 reads DFQATT; CDR2 reads SNEGSKA (reference sequence). CDR3 loop: CSARDLVQGDYGYTF. CDR3 in DNA: TGCAGTGCTAGAGATCTGGTCCAAGGGGACTATGGCTACACCTTC.

The chain is built from TRBV18 and TRBJ1-1; the D is unclear. V shed 3 bases and J shed 4 bases, with 12 bases lying between them. The germline CDR1 and CDR2 sequences are KGHSH and LQKENI. The CDR3 spans 14 residues. The CDR3 sequence: CASSPTSQGTEAFF. CDR3 DNA: TGTGCCAGCTCACCTACCAGTCAAGGCACTGAAGCTTTCTTT. The full variable domain, rest sourced from reference TRBV18 and TRBJ1-1, is NAGVMQNPRHLVRRRGQEARLRCSPMKGHSHVYWYRQLPEEGLKFMVYLQKENIIDESGMPKERFSAEFPKEGPSILRIQQVVRGDSAAYFCASSPTSQGTEAFFGQGTRLTVV.

There are a few counts of this clonotype. CDR3 coding DNA: TGTGCCAGCAGAATGGACAGCTCCCTGGGTGGCGAGCAGTACTTC. Protein product: CASRMDSSLGGEQYF. The rearrangement uses TRBV28 and TRBJ2-7, with a weak D call TRBD1 (6 bases). The CDR3 extends over 15 amino acids. Trimming left V 6 bases short and J 6 bases short, with 21 bases between. CDR1 MDHEN and CDR2 SYDVKM come from the germline V gene.

The genes are TRBV6-2 or TRBV6-3 and TRBJ2-7, with 7 nucleotides matching TRBD2. Germline CDR1 is MNHEY and CDR2 is SVGEGT. With V trimmed by 2 bases and J by 2 bases, 6 bases remained unmatched. CDR3 length: 15 residues. The CDR3 sequence: CASSYQAGRTYEQYF. CDR3 bases: TGTGCCAGCAGTTACCAAGCGGGGAGAACCTACGAGCAGTACTTC.

This clonotype was found a few times. The chain combines TRBV6-2 or TRBV6-3 with TRBJ2-7, with 7 bases identical to TRBD1. Germline V gene data show CDR1 as MNHEY and CDR2 as SVGEGT. The ends lost 4 bases at V and 0 bases at J; junction bases unmatched: 6. This CDR3 comprises 15 residues. The CDR3 DNA reads as TGTGCCAGCAGTTCACGGACAGGAACCTCCTACGAGCAGTACTTC. Residues: CASSSRTGTSYEQYF.